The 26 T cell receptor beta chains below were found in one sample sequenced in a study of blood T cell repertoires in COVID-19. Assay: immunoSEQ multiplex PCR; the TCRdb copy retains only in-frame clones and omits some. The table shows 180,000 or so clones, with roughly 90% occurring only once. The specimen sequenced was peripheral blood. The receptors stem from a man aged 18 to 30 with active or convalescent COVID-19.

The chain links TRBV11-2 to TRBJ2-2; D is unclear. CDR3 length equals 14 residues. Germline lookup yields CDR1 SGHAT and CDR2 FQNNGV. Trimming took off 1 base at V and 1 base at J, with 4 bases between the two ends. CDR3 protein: CASSLVGNTGELFF. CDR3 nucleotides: TGTGCCAGCAGCTTAGTCGGGAACACCGGGGAGCTGTTTTTT.

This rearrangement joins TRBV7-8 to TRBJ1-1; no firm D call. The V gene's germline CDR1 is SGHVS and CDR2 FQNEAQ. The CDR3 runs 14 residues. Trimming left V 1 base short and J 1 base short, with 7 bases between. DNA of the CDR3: TGTGCCAGCAGCTTAGAAACAGCGAACACTGAAGCTTTCTTT. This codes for CASSLETANTEAFF. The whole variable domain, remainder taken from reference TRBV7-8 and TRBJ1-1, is GAGVSQSPRYKVAKRGQDVALRCDPISGHVSLFWYQQALGQGPEFLTYFQNEAQLDKSGLPSDRFFAERPEGSVSTLKIQRTQQEDSAVYLCASSLETANTEAFFGQGTRLTVV.

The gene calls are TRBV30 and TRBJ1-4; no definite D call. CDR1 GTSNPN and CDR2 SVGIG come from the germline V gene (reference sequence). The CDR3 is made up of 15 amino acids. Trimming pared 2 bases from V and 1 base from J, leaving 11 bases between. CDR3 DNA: TGTGCCTGGAGTCCGGTGCGAGGAACTAATGAAAAACTGTTTTTT. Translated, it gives CAWSPVRGTNEKLFF.

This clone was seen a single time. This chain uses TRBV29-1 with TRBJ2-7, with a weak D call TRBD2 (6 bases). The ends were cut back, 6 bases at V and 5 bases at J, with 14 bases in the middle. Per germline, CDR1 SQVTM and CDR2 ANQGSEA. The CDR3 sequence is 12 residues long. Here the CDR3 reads CSVWDFAHEQYF. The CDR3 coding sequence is TGCAGCGTGTGGGACTTTGCCCACGAGCAGTACTTC.

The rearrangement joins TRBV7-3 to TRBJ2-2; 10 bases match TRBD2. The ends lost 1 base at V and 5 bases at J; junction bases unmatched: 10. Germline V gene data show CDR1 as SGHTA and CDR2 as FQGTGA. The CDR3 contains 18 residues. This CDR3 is CASSLMYGLAGVTGELFF. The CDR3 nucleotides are TGTGCCAGCAGCTTAATGTACGGGCTAGCGGGGGTAACCGGGGAGCTGTTTTTT.

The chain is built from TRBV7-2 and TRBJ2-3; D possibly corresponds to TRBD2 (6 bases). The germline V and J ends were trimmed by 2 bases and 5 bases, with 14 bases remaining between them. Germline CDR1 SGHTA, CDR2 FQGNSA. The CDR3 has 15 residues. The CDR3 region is CASSLWRRAGDTQYF. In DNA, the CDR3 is TGTGCCAGCAGCTTATGGCGGAGGGCCGGAGATACGCAGTATTTT.

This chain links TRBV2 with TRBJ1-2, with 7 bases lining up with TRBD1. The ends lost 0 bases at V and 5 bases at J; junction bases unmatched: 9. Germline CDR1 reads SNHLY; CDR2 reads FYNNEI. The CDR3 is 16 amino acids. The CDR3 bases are TGTGCCAGCAGTGAAGCACCGGACAGGTTTTCGTATGGCTACACCTTC. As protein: CASSEAPDRFSYGYTF.

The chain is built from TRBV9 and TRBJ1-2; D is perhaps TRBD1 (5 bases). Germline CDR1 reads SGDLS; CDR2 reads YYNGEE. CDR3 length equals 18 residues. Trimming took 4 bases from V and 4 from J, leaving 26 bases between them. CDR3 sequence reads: CASSPPPGEGKGSYGYTF. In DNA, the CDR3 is TGTGCCAGCAGCCCTCCCCCTGGGGAGGGGAAGGGTTCCTATGGCTACACCTTC.

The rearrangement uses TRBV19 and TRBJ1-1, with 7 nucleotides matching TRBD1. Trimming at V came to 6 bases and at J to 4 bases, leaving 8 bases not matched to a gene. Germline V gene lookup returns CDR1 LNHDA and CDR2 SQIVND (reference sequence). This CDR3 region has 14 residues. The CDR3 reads CASRFTGTVTEAFF. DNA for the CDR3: TGTGCCAGTAGGTTCACCGGGACAGTCACTGAAGCTTTCTTT.

The CDR3 sequence: CASSSRGGSGFGQFF. The CDR3 DNA follows: TGTGCCAGCAGCTCACGAGGGGGCAGTGGCTTTGGGCAGTTCTTC. The chain combines TRBV5-4 with TRBJ2-1, with 7 nucleotides matching TRBD1. Germline CDR1 SGHNT, CDR2 YYREEE (reference sequence). The CDR3 runs to 15 residues. Trimming removed 3 bases from V and 12 bases from J; junction bases left unmatched: 15.

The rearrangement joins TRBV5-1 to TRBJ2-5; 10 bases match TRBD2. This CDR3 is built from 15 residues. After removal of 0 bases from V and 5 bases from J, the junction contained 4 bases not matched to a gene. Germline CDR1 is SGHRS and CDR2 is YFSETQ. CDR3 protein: CASSLALAGAETQYF. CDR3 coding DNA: TGCGCCAGCAGCTTGGCGCTAGCGGGAGCGGAGACCCAGTACTTC.

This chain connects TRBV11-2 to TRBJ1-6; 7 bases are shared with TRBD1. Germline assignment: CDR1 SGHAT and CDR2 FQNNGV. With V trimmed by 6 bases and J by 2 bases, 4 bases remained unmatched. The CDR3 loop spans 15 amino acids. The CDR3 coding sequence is TGTGCCAGCAGTTCGGGACAGCCCTATAATTCACCCCTCCACTTT. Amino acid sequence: CASSSGQPYNSPLHF.

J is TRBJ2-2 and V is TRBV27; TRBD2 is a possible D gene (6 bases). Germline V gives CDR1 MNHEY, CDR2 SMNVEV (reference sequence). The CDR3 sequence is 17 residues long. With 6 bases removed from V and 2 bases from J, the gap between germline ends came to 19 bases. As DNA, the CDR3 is TGTGCCAGCAGACCACCCCCTGGAGGGACCAACACCGGGGAGCTGTTTTTT. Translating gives CASRPPPGGTNTGELFF.

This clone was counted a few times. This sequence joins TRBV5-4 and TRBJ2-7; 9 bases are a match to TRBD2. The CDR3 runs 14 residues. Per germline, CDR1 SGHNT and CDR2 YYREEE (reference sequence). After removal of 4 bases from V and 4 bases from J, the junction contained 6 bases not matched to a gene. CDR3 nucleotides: TGTGCCAGCAGCCCCGGCGGGAGGGGGTACGAGCAGTACTTC. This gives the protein CASSPGGRGYEQYF.

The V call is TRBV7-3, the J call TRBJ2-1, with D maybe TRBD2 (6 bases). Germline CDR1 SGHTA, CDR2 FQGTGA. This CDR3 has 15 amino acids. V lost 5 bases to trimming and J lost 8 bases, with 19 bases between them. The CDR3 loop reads CASSPRGGTVDEQFF. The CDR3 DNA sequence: TGTGCCAGCAGCCCCCGAGGCGGGACTGTCGATGAGCAGTTCTTC.

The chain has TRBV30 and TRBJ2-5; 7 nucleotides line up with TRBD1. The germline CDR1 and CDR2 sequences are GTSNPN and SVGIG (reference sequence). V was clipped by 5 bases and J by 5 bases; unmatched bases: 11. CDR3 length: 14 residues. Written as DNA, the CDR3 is TGTGCCTGGGGGTCTACAGGGGCTGGCGAGACCCAGTACTTC. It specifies CAWGSTGAGETQYF.

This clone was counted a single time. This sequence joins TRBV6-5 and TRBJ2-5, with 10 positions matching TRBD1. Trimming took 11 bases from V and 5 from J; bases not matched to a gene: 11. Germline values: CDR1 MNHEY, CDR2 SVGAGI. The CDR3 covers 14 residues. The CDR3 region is CALDGGTGEETQYF. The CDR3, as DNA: TGTGCCCTCGACGGGGGGACAGGGGAGGAGACCCAGTACTTC.

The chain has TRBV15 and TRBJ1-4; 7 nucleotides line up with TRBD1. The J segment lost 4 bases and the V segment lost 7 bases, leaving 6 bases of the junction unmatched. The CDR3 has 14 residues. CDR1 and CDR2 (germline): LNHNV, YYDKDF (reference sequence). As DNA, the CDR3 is TGTGCCACCACCTTGGACAGGCTTAATGAAAAACTGTTTTTT. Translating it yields CATTLDRLNEKLFF. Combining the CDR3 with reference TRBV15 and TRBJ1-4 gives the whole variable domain DAMVIQNPRYQVTQFGKPVTLSCSQTLNHNVMYWYQQKSSQAPKLLFHYYDKDFNNEADTPDNFQSRRPNTSFCFLDIRSPGLGDTAMYLCATTLDRLNEKLFFGSGTQLSVL.

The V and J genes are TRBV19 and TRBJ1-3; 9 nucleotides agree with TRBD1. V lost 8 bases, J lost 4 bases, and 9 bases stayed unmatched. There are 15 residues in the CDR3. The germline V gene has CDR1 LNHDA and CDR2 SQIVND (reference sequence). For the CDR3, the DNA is TGTGCCAGTCGCCGGGACAGGGCAGCCGGAAACACCATATATTTT. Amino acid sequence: CASRRDRAAGNTIYF.

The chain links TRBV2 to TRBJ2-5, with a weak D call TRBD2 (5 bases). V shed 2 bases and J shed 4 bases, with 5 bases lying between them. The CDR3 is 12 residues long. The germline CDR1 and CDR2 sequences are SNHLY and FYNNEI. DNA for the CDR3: TGTGCCAGCAGTGAACGGGGAGAGACCCAGTACTTC. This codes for CASSERGETQYF.

The CDR3 DNA follows: TGTGCCAGTAGCCCGTCCGGGAGTTATGGCTACACCTTC. This encodes CASSPSGSYGYTF. V and J are TRBV19 and TRBJ1-2, with D unresolved. V dropped 6 bases and J dropped 5 bases, with 13 bases sitting between them. The CDR3 consists of 13 residues. Germline V gene lookup returns CDR1 LNHDA and CDR2 SQIVND (reference sequence).

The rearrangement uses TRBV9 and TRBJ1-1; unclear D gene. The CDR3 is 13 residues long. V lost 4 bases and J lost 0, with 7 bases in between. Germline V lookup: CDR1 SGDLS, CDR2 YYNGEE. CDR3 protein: CASSPRVNTEAFF. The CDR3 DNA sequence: TGTGCCAGCAGCCCACGGGTGAACACTGAAGCTTTCTTT.

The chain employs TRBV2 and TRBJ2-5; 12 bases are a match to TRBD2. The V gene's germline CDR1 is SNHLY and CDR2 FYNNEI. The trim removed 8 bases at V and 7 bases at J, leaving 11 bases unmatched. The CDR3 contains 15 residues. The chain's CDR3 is CASASGGGPLGTQYF. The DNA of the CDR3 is TGTGCCAGCGCTAGCGGGGGGGGACCGCTAGGGACCCAGTACTTC.

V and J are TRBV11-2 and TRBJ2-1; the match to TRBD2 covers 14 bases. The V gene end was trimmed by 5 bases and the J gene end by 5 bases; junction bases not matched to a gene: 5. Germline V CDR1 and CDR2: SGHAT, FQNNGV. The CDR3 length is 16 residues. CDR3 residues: CASSRLAGGGHNEQFF. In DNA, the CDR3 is TGTGCCAGCAGCCGACTAGCGGGAGGGGGCCACAATGAGCAGTTCTTC.

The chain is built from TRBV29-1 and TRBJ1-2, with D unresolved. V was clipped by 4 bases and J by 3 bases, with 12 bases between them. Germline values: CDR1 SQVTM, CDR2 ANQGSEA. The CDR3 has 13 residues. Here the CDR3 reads CSVASMTYYGYTF. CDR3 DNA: TGCAGCGTTGCATCAATGACATACTATGGCTACACCTTC.

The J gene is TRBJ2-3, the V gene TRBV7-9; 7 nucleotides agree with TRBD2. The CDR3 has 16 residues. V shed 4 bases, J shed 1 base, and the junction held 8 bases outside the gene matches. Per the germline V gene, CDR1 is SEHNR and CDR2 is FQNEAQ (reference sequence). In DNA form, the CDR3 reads TGTGCCAGCAGCTCGGAACTAGCGTTGGGCACAGATACGCAGTATTTT. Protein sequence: CASSSELALGTDTQYF.